Below are 11 T cell receptor beta chains sequenced from a single sample in a study of beta chain features in type 1 diabetes. Regarding the study as a whole: Researchers report that Type 1 diabetes patients had moderately but significantly shorter TCRB CDR3s across all four CD4+ subsets.

Their antigen targets remain unknown. The authors reverse transcribed all of the isolated RNA, so sequencing captured expressed TCRB transcripts. Produced via immunoSEQ multiplex PCR; TCRdb's table is partial and in-frame only. Among about 150,000 clones, approximately 8.8% were seen once, and the ten largest hold about 0.75%. Material for sequencing was central memory CD4+ T cells from blood. The origin of the receptors is a woman aged 30 to 39 with type 1 diabetes.

This chain links TRBV18 with TRBJ1-1; 8 bases line up with TRBD1. Germline V CDR1 and CDR2: KGHSH, LQKENI. This CDR3 has 15 residues. J gave up 2 bases and V 0 bases, and 2 bases lay outside the gene matches. The CDR3 here is CASSPPGTGNTEAFF. For the CDR3, the DNA is TGTGCCAGCTCACCACCCGGGACAGGTAACACTGAAGCTTTCTTT.

Only a few counts were recorded for this clone. The CDR3, as DNA: TGCAGCGTACATCGGGGGTTCACAGATACGCAGTATTTT. It specifies CSVHRGFTDTQYF. The chain couples TRBV29-1 to TRBJ2-3; TRBD2 is a possible D gene (6 bases). The V gene lost 6 bases and the J gene lost 2 bases, with 12 bases spanning the gap. The germline CDR1 and CDR2 sequences are SQVTM and ANQGSEA. This CDR3 is 13 amino acids long.

The table lists this clone with a few counts. V gene TRBV11-2 combines with J gene TRBJ2-5; D is perhaps TRBD2 (6 bases). Germline-derived CDR1 and CDR2 are SGHAT and FQNNGV. V dropped 4 bases and J dropped 5 bases, with 11 bases sitting between them. CDR3 length equals 13 residues. The CDR3 spells CASSSPSVETQYF. The CDR3 DNA sequence: TGTGCCAGCAGCTCGCCTAGCGTTGAGACCCAGTACTTC.

This clone was seen a handful of times. The V gene is TRBV4-3, the J gene TRBJ1-1; D is uncertain. CDR3 length: 14 amino acids. Trimming took off 5 bases at V and 1 base at J, with 11 bases between the two ends. The V gene's germline CDR1 is LGHNA and CDR2 YSLEER. CDR3 sequence: CASSSGISNTEAFF. In DNA form, the CDR3 reads TGCGCCAGCAGCTCCGGGATATCGAACACTGAAGCTTTCTTT.

This clone appeared a few times. The chain recombines TRBV7-3 with TRBJ1-2, with TRBD1 identical over 7 bases. In germline, CDR1 is SGHTA, CDR2 FQGTGA. Trimming at V came to 2 bases and at J to 2 bases, leaving 5 bases not matched to a gene. This CDR3 region has 15 residues. The CDR3 sequence: CASSLGQGENYGYTF. CDR3 coding DNA: TGTGCCAGCAGCTTAGGCCAGGGGGAGAACTATGGCTACACCTTC.

The chain uses TRBV4-2 and TRBJ2-1; 7 bases are a match to TRBD2. The CDR3 has 18 amino acids. V shed 1 base, J shed 4 bases, and the junction held 13 bases outside the gene matches. Germline CDR1 is LGHNA and CDR2 is YNFKEQ. The CDR3 here is CASSQGVSGYFGYNEQFF. The CDR3, as DNA: TGTGCCAGCAGCCAAGGGGTTAGCGGGTACTTTGGATACAATGAGCAGTTCTTC.

This clone was observed a few times. The chain employs TRBV4-2 and TRBJ2-3, with TRBD2 as a possible D gene (5 bases). Germline lookup yields CDR1 LGHNA and CDR2 YNFKEQ. CDR3 length: 18 amino acids. V was cut by 8 bases and J by 3 bases, with 27 bases left in between. Here the CDR3 DNA reads TGTGCCAGCGACCCAGGCCAGACGTCGGTAGCGCGTACAGATACGCAGTATTTT. Translating gives CASDPGQTSVARTDTQYF.

This clone has only a few counts. The genes are TRBV11-2 and TRBJ2-2, with D possibly being TRBD2 (6 bases). The CDR3 loop spans 16 amino acids. Looked up from germline, CDR1 is SGHAT and CDR2 is FQNNGV. V gave up 5 bases and J gave up 0 bases, with 13 bases separating them. CDR3 DNA: TGTGCCAGCAGCGCCCAAGCGGGTTCGAACACCGGGGAGCTGTTTTTT. Its protein is CASSAQAGSNTGELFF.

This clone has just a few counts. This chain links TRBV29-1 with TRBJ2-7; D remains ambiguous. V was cut by 2 bases and J by 0 bases, with 5 bases left in between. Germline V CDR1 and CDR2: SQVTM, ANQGSEA. The CDR3 is made up of 12 amino acids. As DNA, the CDR3 is TGCAGCGTTGAATCCAGCTCCTACGAGCAGTACTTC. The encoded protein is CSVESSSYEQYF.

This clone was observed a few times. In DNA form, the CDR3 reads TGTGCCACCAGCAGAGATCGACTGGGTCTAGCCAAAAACATTCAGTACTTC. This encodes CATSRDRLGLAKNIQYF. This rearrangement joins TRBV15 to TRBJ2-4; D unresolved. Germline V CDR1 and CDR2: LNHNV, YYDKDF (reference sequence). Between the trimmed V and J ends, which lost 0 bases and 0 bases, there was a span of 12 bases. The CDR3 is made up of 17 amino acids.

This rearrangement joins TRBV7-2 to TRBJ1-2, with D hard to call. Germline V gives CDR1 SGHTA, CDR2 FQGNSA. Trimming shortened V by 3 bases and J by 4 bases, and 12 bases separated the two germline ends. The CDR3 loop spans 14 amino acids. The CDR3 DNA reads TGTGCCAGCAGCTTCAGACCCGGGTCCTATGGCTACACCTTC. It codes for CASSFRPGSYGYTF. The full variable domain, with the rest looked up from reference TRBV7-2 and TRBJ1-2, is GAGVSQSPSNKVTEKGKDVELRCDPISGHTALYWYRQSLGQGLEFLIYFQGNSAPDKSGLPSDRFSAERTGGSVSTLTIQRTQQEDSAVYLCASSFRPGSYGYTFGSGTRLTVV.